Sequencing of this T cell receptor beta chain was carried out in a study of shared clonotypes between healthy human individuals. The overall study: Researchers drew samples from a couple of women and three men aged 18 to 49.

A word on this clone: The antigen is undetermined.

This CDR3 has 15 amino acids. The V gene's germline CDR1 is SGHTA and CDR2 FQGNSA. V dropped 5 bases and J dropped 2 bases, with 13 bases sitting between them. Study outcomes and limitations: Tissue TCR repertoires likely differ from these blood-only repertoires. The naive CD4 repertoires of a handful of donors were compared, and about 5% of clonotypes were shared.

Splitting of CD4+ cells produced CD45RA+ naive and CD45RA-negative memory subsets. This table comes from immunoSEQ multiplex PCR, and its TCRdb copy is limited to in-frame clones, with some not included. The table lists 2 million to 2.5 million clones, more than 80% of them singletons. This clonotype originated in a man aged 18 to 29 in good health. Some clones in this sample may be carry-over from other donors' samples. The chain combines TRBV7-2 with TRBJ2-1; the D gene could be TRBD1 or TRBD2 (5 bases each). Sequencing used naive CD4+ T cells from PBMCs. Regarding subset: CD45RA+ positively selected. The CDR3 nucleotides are TGTGCCAGCAGCACCACCGGGACCACCTACAATGAGCAGTTCTTC. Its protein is CASSTTGTTYNEQFF.